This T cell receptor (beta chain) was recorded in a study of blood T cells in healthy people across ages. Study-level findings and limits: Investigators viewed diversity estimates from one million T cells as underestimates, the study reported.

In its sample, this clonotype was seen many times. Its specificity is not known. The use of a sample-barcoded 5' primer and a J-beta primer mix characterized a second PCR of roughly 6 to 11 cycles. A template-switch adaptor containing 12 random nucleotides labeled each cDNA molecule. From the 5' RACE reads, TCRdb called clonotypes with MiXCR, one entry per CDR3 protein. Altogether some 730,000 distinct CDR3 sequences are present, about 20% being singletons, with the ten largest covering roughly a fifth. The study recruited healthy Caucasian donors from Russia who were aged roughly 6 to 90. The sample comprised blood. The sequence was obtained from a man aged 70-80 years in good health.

CDR3 in amino acids: CASSRGNYGYTF. CDR3 nucleotide sequence: TGTGCCAGCAGCCGCGGAAACTATGGCTACACCTTC. The rearrangement uses TRBV7-9 and TRBJ1-2; D not certain. The CDR3 length is 12 residues. Trimming pared 5 bases from V and 2 bases from J, leaving 6 bases between. CDR1 and CDR2 from the germline V gene are SEHNR and FQNEAQ (reference sequence).